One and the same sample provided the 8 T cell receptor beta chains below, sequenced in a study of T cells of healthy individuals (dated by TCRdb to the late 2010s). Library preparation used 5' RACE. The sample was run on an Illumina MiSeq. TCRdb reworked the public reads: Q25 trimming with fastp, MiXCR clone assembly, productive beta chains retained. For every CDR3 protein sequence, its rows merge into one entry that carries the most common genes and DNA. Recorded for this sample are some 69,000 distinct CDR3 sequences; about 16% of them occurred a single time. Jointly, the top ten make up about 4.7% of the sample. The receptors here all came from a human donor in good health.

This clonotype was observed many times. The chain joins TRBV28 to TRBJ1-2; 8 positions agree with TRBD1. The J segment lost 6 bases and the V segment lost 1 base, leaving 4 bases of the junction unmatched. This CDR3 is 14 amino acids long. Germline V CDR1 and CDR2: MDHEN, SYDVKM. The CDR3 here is CASSLSRTGNGYTF. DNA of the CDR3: TGTGCCAGCAGTTTATCTAGGACAGGGAATGGCTACACCTTC.

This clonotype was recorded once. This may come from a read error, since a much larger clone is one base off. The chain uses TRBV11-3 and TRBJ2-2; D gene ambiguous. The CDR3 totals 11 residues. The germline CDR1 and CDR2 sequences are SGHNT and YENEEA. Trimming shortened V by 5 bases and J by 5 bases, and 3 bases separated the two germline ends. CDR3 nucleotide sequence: TGTGCCAGCAGCGGAACCGGGGAGCTGTTTTTT. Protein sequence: CASSGTGELFF.

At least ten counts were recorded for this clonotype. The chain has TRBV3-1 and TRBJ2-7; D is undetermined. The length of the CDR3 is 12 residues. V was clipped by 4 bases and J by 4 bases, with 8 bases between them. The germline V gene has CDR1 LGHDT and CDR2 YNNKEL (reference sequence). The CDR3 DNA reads TGTGCCAGCAGCCGAGCTAGTTACGAGCAGTACTTC. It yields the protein CASSRASYEQYF.

The CDR3 DNA follows: TGTGCCAGCAGCTTAGCTTTTACTGAAAAACTGTTTTTT. Translating it yields CASSLAFTEKLFF. The chain employs TRBV7-9 and TRBJ1-4; D is unresolved. The CDR3 is 13 amino acids. Germline V gives CDR1 SEHNR, CDR2 FQNEAQ (reference sequence). V was pared by 0 bases and J by 7 bases, with 6 bases between.

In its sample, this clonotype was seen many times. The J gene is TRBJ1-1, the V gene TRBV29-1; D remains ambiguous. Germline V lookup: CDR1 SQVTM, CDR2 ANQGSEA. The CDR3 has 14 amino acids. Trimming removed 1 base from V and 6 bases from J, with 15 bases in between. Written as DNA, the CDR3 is TGCAGCGTTGAAGCGCCCCGACGGTATCCTGAAGCTTTCTTT. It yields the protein CSVEAPRRYPEAFF.

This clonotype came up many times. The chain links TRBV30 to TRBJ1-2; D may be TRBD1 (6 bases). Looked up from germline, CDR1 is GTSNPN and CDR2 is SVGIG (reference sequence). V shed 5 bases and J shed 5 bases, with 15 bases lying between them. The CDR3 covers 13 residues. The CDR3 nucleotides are TGTGCCTGGTCGCAGGGGTTGGGGTATGGCTACACCTTC. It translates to CAWSQGLGYGYTF.

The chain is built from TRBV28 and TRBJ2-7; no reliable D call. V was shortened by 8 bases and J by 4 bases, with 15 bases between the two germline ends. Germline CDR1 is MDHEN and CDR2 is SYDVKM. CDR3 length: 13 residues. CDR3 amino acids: CASRAPPFYEQYF. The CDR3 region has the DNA TGTGCCAGCCGCGCCCCCCCCTTTTACGAGCAGTACTTC.

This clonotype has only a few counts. The CDR3 region is CASSPRGDRGNTIYF. For the CDR3, the DNA is TGTGCCAGCAGCCCTAGAGGGGACAGGGGAAACACCATATATTTT. This chain uses TRBV9 with TRBJ1-3, with 8 positions matching TRBD1. This CDR3 is 15 amino acids long. V lost 4 bases to trimming and J lost 4 bases; unmatched junction nucleotides: 7. Germline assignment: CDR1 SGDLS and CDR2 YYNGEE.